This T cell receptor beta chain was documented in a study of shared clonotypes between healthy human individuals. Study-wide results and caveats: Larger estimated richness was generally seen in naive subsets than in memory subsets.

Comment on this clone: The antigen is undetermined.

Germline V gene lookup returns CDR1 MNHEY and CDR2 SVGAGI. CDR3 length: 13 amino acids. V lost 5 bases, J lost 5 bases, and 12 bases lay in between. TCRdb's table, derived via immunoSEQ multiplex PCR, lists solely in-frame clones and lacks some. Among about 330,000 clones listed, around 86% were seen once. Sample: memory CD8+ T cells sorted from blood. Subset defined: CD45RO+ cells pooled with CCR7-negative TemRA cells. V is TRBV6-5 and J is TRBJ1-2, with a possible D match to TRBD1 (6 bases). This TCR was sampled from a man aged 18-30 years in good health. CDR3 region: CASSLTGHYGYTF. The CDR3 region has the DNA TGTGCCAGCAGTCTCACAGGGCATTATGGCTACACCTTC.